Presented here are 25 T cell receptor beta chains from one specimen sequenced in a study of T cells in women clearing cervical HPV infection. The data were produced by immunoSEQ multiplex PCR, yet TCRdb's version contains in-frame clones alone and is incomplete. This specimen shows 25,000 to 35,000 clones; the ten leading clones hold about a sixth. Sequenced: blood buffy coat. The receptors originated from a woman aged 18 to 75 with a cervical HPV16 infection that either progressed to CIN3+ or cleared (not recorded which).

As to this clone: The CDR3 end falls 3 residues outside the read, so it is completed with the germline J gene. The chain combines TRBV10-3 with TRBJ2-5; D perhaps matches TRBD2 (5 bases). CDR1 and CDR2 from the germline V gene are ENHRY and SYGVKD. There are 15 residues in the CDR3. Incomplete CDR3 DNA: TGTGCCATGTCCGGGCGGGCCACCGAGGCAGATACC. It translates to CAMSGRATEADT. The whole CDR3 region reads CAMSGRATEADTQYF.

Worth noting for this clone: Read sequence stops 3 residues before the CDR3 end, and the germline J gene provides the missing end. This rearrangement joins TRBV19 to TRBJ1-5; no firm D call. Germline CDR1 is LNHDA and CDR2 is SQIVND (reference sequence). Between the trimmed V and J ends, which lost 5 bases and 7 bases, there was a span of 15 bases. The CDR3 is 14 amino acids. The CDR3 DNA, read in part, is TGTGCCAGTAGTCGCAGTAGTCTAGGACAGCCC. Protein sequence: CASSRSSLGQP. In full, the CDR3 is CASSRSSLGQPQHF. Supplemented by reference TRBV19 and TRBJ1-5, the full variable domain reads DGGITQSPKYLFRKEGQNVTLSCEQNLNHDAMYWYRQDPGQGLRLIYYSQIVNDFQKGDIAEGYSVSREKKESFPLTVTSAQKNPTAFYLCASSRSSLGQPQHFGDGTRLSIL.

A remark on this clone: From the germline J gene comes the end of the CDR3, since the read stops 3 residues before it. The V call is TRBV2, the J call TRBJ2-3; 8 bases are a match to TRBD2. CDR1 and CDR2 (germline): SNHLY, FYNNEI. Trimming at V came to 2 bases and at J to 3 bases, leaving 4 bases not matched to a gene. This CDR3 is 15 amino acids long. The covered CDR3 bases are TGTGCCAGCAGTGAAACTAAGCGGGGGACAGATACG. Translation: CASSETKRGTDT. The whole CDR3 reads CASSETKRGTDTQYF.

CDR3 protein: CASSDDSRYGEQFF. The covered CDR3 bases are TGTGCCAGCAGTGACGACTCTAGGTATGGTGAG. This chain uses TRBV6-4 with TRBJ2-1; no firm D call. Sequencing ends 3 residues short of the CDR3 end; the germline J gene provides the rest. The CDR3 has 14 residues. In germline, CDR1 is MRHNA, CDR2 SNTAGT. Trimming removed 2 bases from V and 9 bases from J, with 14 bases in between.

A remark on this clone: The read falls 3 residues short of the CDR3 end, and the missing part is taken from the germline J gene. The J gene is TRBJ1-1, the V gene TRBV29-1; no reliable D call. V was clipped by 6 bases and J by 3 bases, with 11 bases between them. CDR1 and CDR2 (germline): SQVTM, ANQGSEA. This CDR3 has 12 residues. CDR3 sequence: CSVTGGYTEAFF. Incomplete CDR3 DNA: TGCAGCGTAACCGGCGGTTACACTGAA.

Notes on this clone: The observed sequence ends 3 residues before the CDR3 terminus, with the missing tail filled in from the germline J gene. V and J are TRBV20-1 and TRBJ2-3; D is unresolved. There are 14 residues in the CDR3. Looked up from germline, CDR1 is DFQATT and CDR2 is SNEGSKA (reference sequence). Between the trimmed V and J ends, which lost 2 bases and 1 base, there was a span of 10 bases. CDR3 DNA (partial): TGCAGTGCTAGATACAGCCCAGGCACAGATACG. This gives the protein CSARYSPGTDT. The whole CDR3 protein is CSARYSPGTDTQYF.

For this clone: The CDR3 is cut off 3 residues early in the read; its end comes from the germline J gene. V gene TRBV13 combines with J gene TRBJ1-2; 10 bases agree with TRBD1. The trim removed 4 bases at V and 4 bases at J, leaving 6 bases unmatched. Germline V gene lookup returns CDR1 PRHDT and CDR2 FYEKMQ (reference sequence). This CDR3 has 15 amino acids. The sequenced CDR3 bases are TGTGCCAGCAGCTCGGGACAGGGGAGCCTCTATGGC. Translation gives CASSSGQGSLYG. In full, the CDR3 reads CASSSGQGSLYGYTF. The variable domain in full, with the rest retrieved from reference TRBV13 and TRBJ1-2, is AAGVIQSPRHLIKEKRETATLKCYPIPRHDTVYWYQQGPGQDPQFLISFYEKMQSDKGSIPDRFSAQQFSDYHSELNMSSLELGDSALYFCASSSGQGSLYGYTFGSGTRLTVV.

Concerning this clone itself: Read sequence stops 3 residues before the CDR3 end, and the germline J gene provides the missing end. V is TRBV5-1 and J is TRBJ1-2; 12 nucleotides line up with TRBD1. CDR1 and CDR2 (germline): SGHRS, YFSETQ. V lost 4 bases to trimming and J lost 7 bases; unmatched junction nucleotides: 5. The CDR3 has 14 amino acids. The CDR3 sequence is CASSAGTGGPGYTF. Incomplete CDR3 DNA: TGCGCCAGCAGCGCGGGGACAGGGGGCCCTGGC. The entire variable domain, with the rest obtained from reference TRBV5-1 and TRBJ1-2, is as follows: KAGVTQTPRYLIKTRGQQVTLSCSPISGHRSVSWYQQTPGQGLQFLFEYFSETQRNKGNFPGRFSGRQFSNSRSEMNVSTLELGDSALYLCASSAGTGGPGYTFGSGTRLTVV.

Worth noting for this clone: The read ends 3 residues shy of where the CDR3 ends; the end is completed using the germline J gene. The chain couples TRBV19 to TRBJ1-2; 8 bases match TRBD1. From germline, CDR1 is LNHDA and CDR2 SQIVND (reference sequence). CDR3 size: 13 residues. CDR3 amino acids: CASRRDRSNDYTF. CDR3 DNA (partial): TGTGCCAGTAGACGGGACAGGTCAAATGAC.

As regards this clone: The CDR3 end is not reached by the read, which stops 3 residues before it; the germline J gene fills it in. This sequence joins TRBV7-2 and TRBJ2-5, with 9 positions matching TRBD2. Germline assignment: CDR1 SGHTA and CDR2 FQGNSA. The trim removed 2 bases at V and 5 bases at J, leaving 6 bases unmatched. The CDR3 length is 15 residues. The covered CDR3 bases are TGTGCCAGCAGCTTAATGGGACTAGCTGGGGAGACC. Amino acid sequence: CASSLMGLAGET. The whole CDR3 sequence is CASSLMGLAGETQYF.

With regard to this clone: The sequence runs out 3 residues before the end of the CDR3; the remainder is reconstructed from the germline J gene. The chain recombines TRBV20-1 with TRBJ2-7; 7 bases are shared with TRBD1. V was pared by 3 bases and J by 2 bases, with 10 bases of the junction left unmatched. Germline V gene lookup returns CDR1 DFQATT and CDR2 SNEGSKA (reference sequence). The CDR3 spans 15 residues. This chain's CDR3 is CSARAGDSYTYEQYF. The covered CDR3 bases are TGCAGTGCTAGGGCTGGGGACAGCTATACCTACGAG.

Concerning this clone: The read finishes 3 residues shy of the CDR3 end, and the germline J gene is used to complete it. The rearrangement links TRBV30 to TRBJ2-3; tentatively, D is TRBD1 (6 bases). Germline loops: CDR1 GTSNPN, CDR2 SVGIG (reference sequence). The CDR3 has 16 residues. Here the CDR3 reads CAWSIQGSDGNQPQYF. The sequenced CDR3 bases are TGTGCCTGGAGTATCCAGGGGAGTGATGGCAATCAGCCG.

A remark on this clone: The observed sequence ends 3 residues before the CDR3 terminus, with the missing tail filled in from the germline J gene. This chain connects TRBV20-1 to TRBJ1-2; TRBD1 matches 8 bases. Germline V gene data show CDR1 as DFQATT and CDR2 as SNEGSKA (reference sequence). There are 16 residues in the CDR3. The V segment lost 6 bases and the J segment 1 base; nucleotides outside the gene matches: 13. The covered CDR3 bases are TGCAGTGCCAATGGGAGGACAGGGAAATTTAACTATGGC. Residues: CSANGRTGKFNYG. From start to end, the CDR3 is CSANGRTGKFNYGYTF.

Remarks on this clone: The read gets to within 3 residues of the CDR3 end, and the germline J gene fills in the rest. The chain combines TRBV19 with TRBJ2-2; 9 positions match TRBD1. The CDR3 consists of 16 residues. V dropped 4 bases and J dropped 3; count of bases not matched to a gene: 6. Looked up from germline, CDR1 is LNHDA and CDR2 is SQIVND (reference sequence). CDR3 bases read: TGTGCCAGTAGTAAGGGACAGGGAACTTACACCGGGGAG. Its translation: CASSKGQGTYTGE. The entire CDR3 reads CASSKGQGTYTGELFF. The complete variable domain, with remaining parts taken from reference TRBV19 and TRBJ2-2, reads DGGITQSPKYLFRKEGQNVTLSCEQNLNHDAMYWYRQDPGQGLRLIYYSQIVNDFQKGDIAEGYSVSREKKESFPLTVTSAQKNPTAFYLCASSKGQGTYTGELFFGEGSRLTVL.

Concerning this clone: The observed sequence ends 3 residues before the CDR3 terminus, with the missing tail filled in from the germline J gene. The chain combines TRBV7-2 with TRBJ1-2; weak D call: TRBD1 (6 bases). The CDR3 has 13 amino acids. In germline, CDR1 is SGHTA, CDR2 FQGNSA. With 5 bases removed from V and 4 bases from J, the gap between germline ends came to 11 bases. This CDR3 reads CASSKQGIYGYTF. CDR3 bases read: TGTGCCAGCAGCAAACAGGGCATCTATGGC.

With respect to this clone: The read ends 3 residues shy of where the CDR3 ends; the end is completed using the germline J gene. V usage is TRBV5-1 and J usage is TRBJ1-1; a weak D match, TRBD1 (5 bases). The CDR3 has 15 amino acids. In germline, CDR1 is SGHRS, CDR2 YFSETQ. Trimming removed 4 bases at V and 4 bases at J, with 17 bases between. The CDR3 bases that were read are TGCGCCAGCAGCAGTGCCCAGGGTGTGAGCACTGAA. Protein sequence: CASSSAQGVSTE. The entire CDR3 reads CASSSAQGVSTEAFF.

As for this clone: The sequenced fragment ends 3 residues before the CDR3 boundary, so the rest is inferred from the germline J gene. The rearrangement links TRBV20-1 to TRBJ2-7; tentatively, D is TRBD1 (6 bases). This CDR3 is 13 amino acids long. Germline-derived CDR1 and CDR2 are DFQATT and SNEGSKA (reference sequence). Trimming cost V 6 bases and J 4 bases, with 16 bases left between them. The DNA read from the CDR3 is TGCAGTGCCCCGGACGGGGACACGTACGAG. It codes for CSAPDGDTYE. The complete CDR3 reads CSAPDGDTYEQYF.

As regards this clone: The CDR3 end lies 3 residues beyond the end of the read and is filled in from the germline J gene. The gene calls are TRBV7-3 and TRBJ2-7; D is possibly TRBD1 (5 bases). Germline V gene data show CDR1 as SGHTA and CDR2 as FQGTGA. This CDR3 region has 13 residues. Between the trimmed V and J ends, which lost 6 bases and 1 base, there was a span of 10 bases. The CDR3 sequence is CASSPDNSYEQYF. The sequenced CDR3 bases are TGTGCCAGCAGTCCGGACAATTCCTACGAG. Combining the CDR3 with reference TRBV7-3 and TRBJ2-7 gives the whole variable domain GAGVSQTPSNKVTEKGKYVELRCDPISGHTALYWYRQSLGQGPEFLIYFQGTGAADDSGLPNDRFFAVRPEGSVSTLKIQRTERGDSAVYLCASSPDNSYEQYFGPGTRLTVT.

In regard to this clone: The CDR3 is cut off 3 residues early in the read; its end comes from the germline J gene. The V gene is TRBV18, the J gene TRBJ1-2, with TRBD1 matching over 7 bases. Germline V gene lookup returns CDR1 KGHSH and CDR2 LQKENI. With 5 bases clipped from V and 1 base from J, the junction kept 10 bases outside the gene matches. The CDR3 is made up of 16 amino acids. The CDR3 loop reads CASSVYGTVRNYGYTF. CDR3 DNA (partial): TGTGCCAGCTCAGTATATGGGACAGTTCGTAACTATGGC.

Remarks on this clone: Sequencing ends 3 residues short of the CDR3 end; the germline J gene provides the rest. V is TRBV30 and J is TRBJ2-4; 9 bases line up with TRBD1. Germline V gene lookup returns CDR1 GTSNPN and CDR2 SVGIG (reference sequence). This CDR3 is 13 amino acids long. CDR3 bases read: TGTGCCTGGAGACTGACAGGGGGTTATGGT. Translating it yields CAWRLTGGYG. The entire CDR3 is CAWRLTGGYGQYF.

Points on this clone: The CDR3 end lies 3 residues beyond the end of the read and is filled in from the germline J gene. The chain uses TRBV12-3 or TRBV12-4 and TRBJ2-1; 13 nucleotides align to TRBD2. CDR3 length: 16 amino acids. The ends lost 4 bases at V and 5 bases at J; junction bases unmatched: 5. The DNA read from the CDR3 is TGTGCCAGCAGTTCGATAGGACTAGCGGGGGACAATGAG. Protein sequence: CASSSIGLAGDNE. The entire CDR3 protein is CASSSIGLAGDNEQFF.

For this clone: The missing CDR3 end, 3 residues past where the read stops, is filled in from the germline J gene. The chain is built from TRBV6-1 and TRBJ1-2, with D possibly matching TRBD1 (5 bases). CDR3 length: 16 amino acids. CDR1 and CDR2 (germline): MNHNS, SASEGT. Trimming stripped 0 bases from V and 7 bases from J, with 18 bases between. The CDR3 reads CASSEALQAGLAGYTF. CDR3 bases read: TGTGCCAGCAGTGAAGCGCTGCAGGCGGGACTAGCTGGC.

Note on this clone: The read terminates 3 residues ahead of where the CDR3 ends, so the germline J gene completes it. This chain connects TRBV10-3 to TRBJ2-6, with 10 nucleotides matching TRBD1. Germline V gene sequence: CDR1 ENHRY, CDR2 SYGVKD. V was pared by 2 bases and J by 1 base, with 2 bases of the junction left unmatched. The CDR3 is 17 amino acids. CDR3 DNA, as far as it was read: TGTGCCATCAGTGAGGGGGACAGGGGATCTGGGGCCAACGTC. This encodes CAISEGDRGSGANV. From start to end, the CDR3 is CAISEGDRGSGANVLTF.

Regarding this clone: The read terminates 3 residues before the CDR3 end, so the remaining end is supplied by the germline J gene. V and J are TRBV6-2 or TRBV6-3 and TRBJ2-1; D gene unclear. The V gene lost 5 bases and the J gene lost 7 bases, with 15 bases spanning the gap. CDR1 and CDR2 from the germline V gene are MNHEY and SVGEGT. This CDR3 contains 14 residues. The CDR3 spells CASSTYYEPNEQFF. CDR3 DNA, as far as it was read: TGTGCCAGCAGTACCTACTACGAGCCAAATGAG.

Comment on this clone: The read is 3 residues too short to cover the CDR3 end, so that end is filled in from the germline J gene. The rearrangement links TRBV20-1 to TRBJ2-7; 7 bases match TRBD1. From germline, CDR1 is DFQATT and CDR2 SNEGSKA (reference sequence). The CDR3 has 14 residues. V dropped 5 bases and J dropped 5; count of bases not matched to a gene: 12. The CDR3 sequence: CSARSGFQGDEQYF. CDR3 DNA (partial): TGCAGTGCTCGATCAGGATTCCAGGGGGACGAG.